A selection of T cell receptor beta chains follows, all from one sample in a study of graft-versus-host responses after intestinal transplantation. Sequenced by immunoSEQ multiplex PCR; TCRdb stores in-frame clones only, minus some. The table lists roughly 25,000 clones, just under 95% of them singletons. Sequences were derived from PBMCs, sampled 30 days after intestinal transplant. The receptors come from a human patient who received an intestinal transplant, so some T cells may come from the graft donor. The CDR3 runs from the conserved cysteine through the conserved F or W. The D gene is left open where the match is weak. Clone size, where shown, is once, few, many, or a class for clones that have expanded.

clone_size: once; d_call: NA; v_call: TRBV10-1; j_call: TRBJ1-2; cdr3_length: 13; cdr3_aa: CASSKDKKGGYTF; cdr3_nt: TGCGCCAGCAGTAAAGACAAAAAGGGTGGCTACACCTTC
clone_size: NA; d_call: NA; v_call: TRBV2; j_call: TRBJ2-7; cdr3_length: 15; cdr3_aa: CASSEGAGSSYEQYF; cdr3_nt: TGTGCCAGCAGTGAAGGAGCGGGCTCATCCTACGAGCAGTACTTC
clone_size: NA; d_call: NA; v_call: TRBV18; j_call: TRBJ2-1; cdr3_length: 16; cdr3_aa: CASSPYAGPTYNEQFF; cdr3_nt: TGTGCCAGCTCACCATACGCGGGTCCTACCTACAATGAGCAGTTCTTC
clone_size: NA; d_call: NA; v_call: TRBV5-1; j_call: TRBJ1-5; cdr3_length: 13; cdr3_aa: CASSLQGGQPQHF; cdr3_nt: TGCGCCAGCAGCTTACAGGGAGGGCAGCCCCAGCATTTT
clone_size: NA; d_call: NA; v_call: TRBV12-5; j_call: TRBJ2-7; cdr3_length: 14; cdr3_aa: CASGFGSNGYEQYF; cdr3_nt: TGTGCTAGTGGCTTCGGGAGCAACGGCTACGAGCAGTACTTC
clone_size: once; d_call: TRBD2; v_call: TRBV28; j_call: TRBJ2-1; cdr3_length: 15; cdr3_aa: CASSLFPAGGNEQFF; cdr3_nt: TGTGCCAGCAGTTTATTCCCAGCGGGAGGGAATGAGCAGTTCTTC
clone_size: NA; d_call: NA; v_call: TRBV29-1; j_call: TRBJ1-1; cdr3_length: 11; cdr3_aa: CSVERNTEAFF; cdr3_nt: TGCAGCGTTGAGCGGAACACTGAAGCTTTCTTT
clone_size: NA; d_call: NA; v_call: TRBV5-4; j_call: TRBJ2-2; cdr3_length: 14; cdr3_aa: CASSFASNTGELFF; cdr3_nt: TGTGCCAGCAGCTTCGCCTCGAACACCGGGGAGCTGTTTTTT
clone_size: NA; d_call: TRBD2; v_call: TRBV19; j_call: TRBJ2-1; cdr3_length: 14; cdr3_aa: CASSWGGRVREQFF; cdr3_nt: TGTGCCAGTAGTTGGGGCGGGAGGGTTCGTGAGCAGTTCTTC
clone_size: NA; d_call: NA; v_call: TRBV9; j_call: TRBJ2-7; cdr3_length: 12; cdr3_aa: CASSVGSLPLYF; cdr3_nt: TGTGCCAGCAGCGTAGGGTCCCTCCCATTGTACTTC
clone_size: once; d_call: TRBD2; v_call: TRBV19; j_call: TRBJ2-1; cdr3_length: 16; cdr3_aa: CASSIGAGLSYNEQFF; cdr3_nt: TGTGCCAGTAGTATCGGAGCGGGGTTAAGCTACAATGAGCAGTTCTTC
clone_size: NA; d_call: NA; v_call: TRBV5-1; j_call: TRBJ2-7; cdr3_length: 16; cdr3_aa: CASSLVGGLITYEQYF; cdr3_nt: TGCGCCAGCAGCTTGGTGGGGGGCCTAATTACCTACGAGCAGTACTTC
clone_size: NA; d_call: NA; v_call: TRBV30; j_call: TRBJ1-6; cdr3_length: 16; cdr3_aa: CAWSVLGARHDSPLHF; cdr3_nt: TGTGCCTGGAGTGTACTAGGGGCGAGACACGATTCACCCCTCCACTTT
clone_size: NA; d_call: TRBD1; v_call: TRBV7-9; j_call: TRBJ1-3; cdr3_length: 17; cdr3_aa: CASSLPPGQGSGNTIYF; cdr3_nt: TGTGCCAGCAGCCTCCCTCCGGGACAGGGCTCTGGAAACACCATATATTTT
clone_size: NA; d_call: NA; v_call: TRBV4-2; j_call: TRBJ1-2; cdr3_length: 15; cdr3_aa: CASSLEVSRVDGYTF; cdr3_nt: TGTGCCAGCAGCTTGGAGGTCAGCAGGGTGGATGGCTACACCTTC
clone_size: NA; d_call: NA; v_call: TRBV10-3; j_call: TRBJ1-1; cdr3_length: 13; cdr3_aa: CAISDSLAIEAFF; cdr3_nt: TGTGCCATCAGTGACTCCTTGGCGATTGAAGCTTTCTTT
clone_size: NA; d_call: TRBD2; v_call: TRBV5-5; j_call: TRBJ2-4; cdr3_length: 18; cdr3_aa: CASSTSGGAQRAKNIQYF; cdr3_nt: TGTGCCAGCAGCACTAGCGGGGGGGCACAACGAGCCAAAAACATTCAGTACTTC
clone_size: NA; d_call: TRBD1; v_call: TRBV4-1; j_call: TRBJ2-7; cdr3_length: 14; cdr3_aa: CASSQGTGVYEQYF; cdr3_nt: TGCGCCAGCAGCCAGGGGACAGGGGTCTACGAGCAGTACTTC
clone_size: NA; d_call: NA; v_call: TRBV6-1; j_call: TRBJ2-2; cdr3_length: 15; cdr3_aa: CASSEGPRDTGELFF; cdr3_nt: TGTGCCAGCAGTGAAGGCCCCCGAGACACCGGGGAGCTGTTTTTT
clone_size: NA; d_call: TRBD2; v_call: TRBV6-1; j_call: TRBJ2-7; cdr3_length: 15; cdr3_aa: CASSYLGREGHEQYF; cdr3_nt: TGTGCCAGCAGCTACCTGGGGCGGGAGGGCCACGAGCAGTACTTC
clone_size: NA; d_call: TRBD1; v_call: TRBV7-2; j_call: TRBJ1-1; cdr3_length: 13; cdr3_aa: CASSQGTGGMAFF; cdr3_nt: TGTGCCAGCAGCCAAGGGACAGGGGGCATGGCTTTCTTT
clone_size: NA; d_call: TRBD2; v_call: TRBV29-1; j_call: TRBJ2-1; cdr3_length: 16; cdr3_aa: CSVEWKGTSLKDEQFF; cdr3_nt: TGCAGCGTTGAATGGAAGGGGACTAGTTTAAAGGATGAGCAGTTCTTC
clone_size: once; d_call: NA; v_call: TRBV5-1; j_call: TRBJ1-2; cdr3_length: 14; cdr3_aa: CASSAGQINYGYTF; cdr3_nt: TGCGCCAGCAGCGCTGGACAGATTAACTATGGCTACACCTTC
clone_size: NA; d_call: NA; v_call: TRBV5-8; j_call: TRBJ1-2; cdr3_length: 12; cdr3_aa: CASSLPMYGYTF; cdr3_nt: TGTGCCAGCAGCTTGCCAATGTATGGCTACACCTTC
clone_size: NA; d_call: NA; v_call: TRBV2; j_call: TRBJ1-1; cdr3_length: 14; cdr3_aa: CASSEGGLSTEAFF; cdr3_nt: TGTGCCAGCAGTGAAGGGGGGCTAAGTACTGAAGCTTTCTTT
clone_size: NA; d_call: NA; v_call: TRBV13; j_call: TRBJ2-7; cdr3_length: 14; cdr3_aa: CASSLSPESYEQYF; cdr3_nt: TGTGCCAGCAGCTTAAGTCCGGAGAGCTACGAGCAGTACTTC
clone_size: NA; d_call: NA; v_call: TRBV30; j_call: TRBJ2-1; cdr3_length: 14; cdr3_aa: CAWSRHSSYNEQFF; cdr3_nt: TGTGCCTGGAGTAGGCACTCAAGCTACAATGAGCAGTTCTTC
clone_size: once; d_call: TRBD2; v_call: TRBV19; j_call: TRBJ2-1; cdr3_length: 16; cdr3_aa: CASSTRTSGTGDEQFF; cdr3_nt: TGTGCCAGTAGTACAAGGACTAGCGGGACAGGGGATGAGCAGTTCTTC
clone_size: NA; d_call: NA; v_call: TRBV5-1; j_call: TRBJ1-1; cdr3_length: 14; cdr3_aa: CASSLALGQGEAFF; cdr3_nt: TGCGCCAGCAGCTTGGCCCTTGGGCAGGGTGAAGCTTTCTTT
clone_size: NA; d_call: NA; v_call: TRBV7-9; j_call: TRBJ2-7; cdr3_length: 13; cdr3_aa: CASSLGESYEQYF; cdr3_nt: TGTGCCAGCAGCTTAGGGGAATCCTACGAGCAGTACTTC
clone_size: once; d_call: NA; v_call: TRBV2; j_call: TRBJ2-5; cdr3_length: 14; cdr3_aa: CASTLRQPSETQYF; cdr3_nt: TGTGCCAGCACCCTAAGACAGCCCTCAGAGACCCAGTACTTC
clone_size: NA; d_call: TRBD1; v_call: TRBV6-5; j_call: TRBJ1-1; cdr3_length: 14; cdr3_aa: CASSLDRVGTEAFF; cdr3_nt: TGTGCCAGCAGTTTGGACAGGGTGGGCACTGAAGCTTTCTTT
clone_size: NA; d_call: NA; v_call: TRBV14; j_call: TRBJ1-1; cdr3_length: 12; cdr3_aa: CASGRLNTEAFF; cdr3_nt: TGTGCCAGCGGCAGATTGAACACTGAAGCTTTCTTT
clone_size: once; d_call: NA; v_call: TRBV6-5; j_call: TRBJ1-6; cdr3_length: 14; cdr3_aa: CATSEGWLTGPLHF; cdr3_nt: TGTGCCACCTCCGAAGGGTGGCTAACGGGACCCCTCCACTTT
clone_size: NA; d_call: NA; v_call: TRBV5-1; j_call: TRBJ1-1; cdr3_length: 13; cdr3_aa: CASSSIRGSGAFF; cdr3_nt: TGCGCCAGCAGCTCGATCCGGGGGTCCGGAGCTTTCTTT
clone_size: NA; d_call: NA; v_call: TRBV20-1; j_call: TRBJ2-3; cdr3_length: 10; cdr3_aa: CSAASAARYF; cdr3_nt: TGCAGTGCCGCAAGCGCGGCGCGGTATTTT
clone_size: NA; d_call: NA; v_call: TRBV18; j_call: TRBJ2-1; cdr3_length: 15; cdr3_aa: CASSPRQGRYNEQFF; cdr3_nt: TGTGCCAGCTCACCGCGGCAGGGAAGGTACAATGAGCAGTTCTTC
clone_size: NA; d_call: TRBD1; v_call: TRBV15; j_call: TRBJ2-7; cdr3_length: 13; cdr3_aa: CATSTGTGGEQYF; cdr3_nt: TGTGCCACCAGCACCGGGACAGGGGGGGAGCAGTACTTC
clone_size: NA; d_call: TRBD1; v_call: TRBV5-1; j_call: TRBJ1-6; cdr3_length: 15; cdr3_aa: CASSEQGTKNSPLHF; cdr3_nt: TGCGCCAGCAGCGAACAGGGGACCAAGAATTCACCCCTCCACTTT
clone_size: once; d_call: NA; v_call: TRBV7-6; j_call: TRBJ1-1; cdr3_length: 13; cdr3_aa: CASSNEMNTEAFF; cdr3_nt: TGTGCCAGCAGCAACGAAATGAACACTGAAGCTTTCTTT
clone_size: NA; d_call: TRBD1; v_call: TRBV9; j_call: TRBJ1-1; cdr3_length: 14; cdr3_aa: CASSALGGITEAFF; cdr3_nt: TGTGCCAGCAGCGCCTTAGGGGGCATCACTGAAGCTTTCTTT
clone_size: NA; d_call: TRBD2; v_call: TRBV12-5; j_call: TRBJ2-1; cdr3_length: 16; cdr3_aa: CASGSSGGLSYNEQFF; cdr3_nt: TGTGCTAGTGGCTCTAGCGGGGGCCTCTCCTACAATGAGCAGTTCTTC
clone_size: NA; d_call: NA; v_call: TRBV9; j_call: TRBJ2-6; cdr3_length: 15; cdr3_aa: CASSQTSSGANVLTF; cdr3_nt: TGTGCCAGCAGCCAGACTAGTTCTGGGGCCAACGTCCTGACTTTC
clone_size: NA; d_call: NA; v_call: TRBV9; j_call: TRBJ2-1; cdr3_length: 15; cdr3_aa: CASSVVGVSYNEQFF; cdr3_nt: TGTGCCAGCAGCGTAGTCGGCGTCTCCTACAATGAGCAGTTCTTC
clone_size: NA; d_call: NA; v_call: TRBV5-5; j_call: TRBJ2-1; cdr3_length: 14; cdr3_aa: CASSLGASYNEQFF; cdr3_nt: TGTGCCAGCAGCTTGGGAGCGTCCTACAATGAGCAGTTCTTC
clone_size: NA; d_call: NA; v_call: TRBV19; j_call: TRBJ1-2; cdr3_length: 15; cdr3_aa: CASSIATGDFYGYTF; cdr3_nt: TGTGCCAGTAGTATAGCGACAGGAGACTTCTATGGCTACACCTTC
clone_size: NA; d_call: NA; v_call: TRBV4-1; j_call: TRBJ2-1; cdr3_length: 15; cdr3_aa: CASSQVHSLYNEQFF; cdr3_nt: TGCGCCAGCAGCCAAGTCCACTCGCTCTACAATGAGCAGTTCTTC
clone_size: NA; d_call: NA; v_call: TRBV4-1; j_call: TRBJ2-7; cdr3_length: 15; cdr3_aa: CASSQDWWRNYEQYF; cdr3_nt: TGCGCCAGCAGCCAAGATTGGTGGCGGAACTACGAGCAGTACTTC
clone_size: once; d_call: NA; v_call: TRBV15; j_call: TRBJ1-3; cdr3_length: 14; cdr3_aa: CATSRDYQGNTIYF; cdr3_nt: TGTGCCACCAGCAGAGATTACCAGGGAAACACCATATATTTT
clone_size: NA; d_call: TRBD2; v_call: TRBV27; j_call: TRBJ2-7; cdr3_length: 16; cdr3_aa: CASSLSQEGLSYEQYF; cdr3_nt: TGTGCCAGCAGTTTATCCCAAGAGGGACTATCCTACGAGCAGTACTTC